These 6 T cell receptor beta chains share one sample of origin, sequenced in a study of cytomegalovirus exposure and HLA in healthy donors. The primer mix had 60 Vbeta and 13 Jbeta primers. Libraries were prepared by immunoSEQ multiplex PCR; TCRdb keeps only in-frame clonotypes and omits some of them. In the table there are some 140,000 clones, roughly 70% of which are singletons. The sample taken for sequencing was PBMCs. The receptors were sampled from a man in his forties in good health and CMV-seronegative.

The chain carries TRBV19 and TRBJ1-2, with 7 bases matching TRBD1. The V gene end was trimmed by 3 bases and the J gene end by 2 bases; junction bases not matched to a gene: 3. The CDR3 is 14 residues long. CDR1 is LNHDA, CDR2 SQIVND, per germline (reference sequence). The CDR3 region is CASSMDRSNYGYTF. The CDR3, as DNA: TGTGCCAGTAGTATGGACAGGAGCAACTATGGCTACACCTTC. Full variable domain (rest looked up from reference TRBV19 and TRBJ1-2): DGGITQSPKYLFRKEGQNVTLSCEQNLNHDAMYWYRQDPGQGLRLIYYSQIVNDFQKGDIAEGYSVSREKKESFPLTVTSAQKNPTAFYLCASSMDRSNYGYTFGSGTRLTVV.

The chain combines TRBV19 with TRBJ2-1, with 8 bases fitting TRBD1. Germline V gives CDR1 LNHDA, CDR2 SQIVND (reference sequence). CDR3 length: 13 residues. Trimming at V came to 7 bases and at J to 3 bases, leaving 2 bases not matched to a gene. CDR3 in DNA: TGTGCCAGTATCGGACAGGGCTACAATGAGCAGTTCTTC. Protein sequence: CASIGQGYNEQFF.

This clone was seen once. The V gene is TRBV6-1, the J gene TRBJ1-5, with TRBD1 matching 9 bases. In germline, CDR1 is MNHNS, CDR2 SASEGT. J lost 2 bases, V lost 4 bases, and 6 bases had no gene match. The CDR3 totals 16 residues. Here the CDR3 DNA reads TGTGCCAGCAGTGGACAGGGGGTGATTGGCAATCAGCCCCAGCATTTT. Encoded protein: CASSGQGVIGNQPQHF.

The count of this clone is one. The gene calls are TRBV14 and TRBJ2-5; possibly TRBD1 for D (5 bases). Germline V CDR1 and CDR2: SGHDN, FVKESK. This CDR3 comprises 14 residues. V was clipped by 4 bases and J by 1 base, with 10 bases between them. The CDR3 DNA reads TGTGCCAGCAGCCCTGACAGTCTCCAAGAGACCCAGTACTTC. This sequence encodes CASSPDSLQETQYF.

The rearrangement links TRBV29-1 to TRBJ2-4; 9 bases are a match to TRBD1. Trimming cost V 5 bases and J 1 base; bases outside gene matches: 6. The germline V gene has CDR1 SQVTM and CDR2 ANQGSEA. CDR3 length equals 15 residues. The CDR3 DNA reads as TGCAGCGTTTATTGGACAGGGGCGGCCAAAAACATTCAGTACTTC. This sequence encodes CSVYWTGAAKNIQYF.

V gene TRBV27 combines with J gene TRBJ2-1, with 11 bases aligning to TRBD2. The length of the CDR3 is 14 residues. Germline trimming cut 4 bases from V and 7 bases from J; bases unmatched to any gene: 3. Germline V gives CDR1 MNHEY, CDR2 SMNVEV (reference sequence). The CDR3 here is CASSSRTSGNEQFF. CDR3 bases: TGTGCCAGCAGTTCGAGGACTAGCGGGAATGAGCAGTTCTTC.